The T cell receptor beta chain described here comes from a study of identical twins. Study-wide findings and caveats: Models predicted too little out-of-frame TCR alpha sharing in monozygotic twins. Some out-of-frame alpha sequences were shared by twins, and these showed excess low generation probability. Beta out-of-frame sequences showed weaker excess twin sharing.

Only a few counts were recorded for this clonotype. What it recognizes is unknown. One entry per CDR3 protein results from TCRdb running MiXCR on the 5' RACE reads. The table shows around 680,000 distinct CDR3 sequences, with 8.6% occurring only once. The CDR3 sequence is 13 residues long. The ends lost 6 bases at V and 4 bases at J; junction bases unmatched: 4. This same sample was also taken into another study, of yellow fever vaccine responses in identical twins. That publication notes: As reported, the vaccine T cell response of twins seemed partly convergent and partly personalized.

The receptor comes from a young woman in good health. The V and J genes are TRBV12-3 or TRBV12-4 and TRBJ1-2; 8 nucleotides agree with TRBD1. Source material: PBMCs. CDR3 nucleotide sequence: TGTGCCAGCAGCATAGACAGGGGCTATGGCTACACCTTC. Its protein is CASSIDRGYGYTF.